A single sample is the source of the 13 T cell receptor beta chains below, sequenced in a study of control samples from healthy donors and cancer patients. TCRdb keeps only in-frame clones here, not all; method: immunoSEQ multiplex PCR. The sample holds fewer than 110,000 clones; approximately 90% are singletons and the top ten take about a fifth. The sequencing sample was made of PBMCs. All receptors derive from a man in his 60s with lung cancer.

This chain links TRBV7-2 with TRBJ2-3; possible D gene TRBD1, 6 bases. The CDR3 totals 14 residues. Trimming removed 4 bases from V and 2 bases from J, with 10 bases in between. Germline V lookup: CDR1 SGHTA, CDR2 FQGNSA. DNA of the CDR3: TGTGCCAGCAGCTCGACAGGCCCCACAGATACGCAGTATTTT. It codes for CASSSTGPTDTQYF.

This rearrangement joins TRBV19 to TRBJ1-5, with D uncertain. Per the germline V gene, CDR1 is LNHDA and CDR2 is SQIVND (reference sequence). This CDR3 is built from 16 residues. The V end lost 3 bases, the J end lost 4 bases, and 16 bases lay between the germline ends. The CDR3 loop is CASSIQSQIPNQPQHF. The CDR3 DNA reads as TGTGCCAGTAGTATTCAGTCGCAGATTCCTAATCAGCCCCAGCATTTT.

J is TRBJ2-7 and V is TRBV5-1, with 9 positions matching TRBD1. The CDR3 loop spans 16 amino acids. Germline loops: CDR1 SGHRS, CDR2 YFSETQ. V lost 4 bases and J lost 0; bases outside the gene matches: 8. The CDR3 spells CASSPPGQGISYEQYF. CDR3 DNA sequence: TGCGCCAGCAGCCCGCCGGGACAGGGCATCTCCTACGAGCAGTACTTC.

This chain uses TRBV7-8 with TRBJ1-2; D gene ambiguous. Trimming left V 1 base short and J 13 bases short, with 31 bases between. Per the germline V gene, CDR1 is SGHVS and CDR2 is FQNEAQ. The CDR3 has 18 residues. The CDR3 reads CASSLGSPLPPPVYPLTF. The DNA of the CDR3 is TGTGCCAGCAGCTTAGGATCTCCGCTGCCCCCCCCGGTGTACCCCCTCACCTTC.

V is TRBV6-5 and J is TRBJ1-1; weak D call: TRBD1 (5 bases). V was trimmed by 2 bases and J by 4 bases, leaving 11 bases between them. CDR1 is MNHEY, CDR2 SVGAGI, per germline. The CDR3 runs 14 residues. CDR3: CASSYGSGATEAFF. CDR3 nucleotides: TGTGCCAGCAGTTACGGCTCCGGGGCCACTGAAGCTTTCTTT.

This chain connects TRBV7-9 to TRBJ1-6; D ambiguous. The CDR3 extends over 16 amino acids. The germline V and J ends were trimmed by 3 bases and 8 bases, with 17 bases remaining between them. CDR1 is SEHNR and CDR2 is FQNEAQ in the germline V gene (reference sequence). The CDR3 loop is CASSFIGGIDDSPLHF. CDR3 bases: TGTGCCAGCAGCTTTATAGGCGGCATTGACGATTCACCCCTCCACTTT.

The chain joins TRBV13 to TRBJ1-5; tentatively, D is TRBD1 (6 bases). V gave up 3 bases and J gave up 2 bases, with 11 bases separating them. CDR3 size: 15 residues. The germline gives CDR1 PRHDT, CDR2 FYEKMQ (reference sequence). The CDR3 spells CASSFGGHRNQPQHF. In DNA form, the CDR3 reads TGTGCCAGCAGCTTCGGGGGGCATCGCAATCAGCCCCAGCATTTT. The full variable domain, completed using reference TRBV13 and TRBJ1-5, is AAGVIQSPRHLIKEKRETATLKCYPIPRHDTVYWYQQGPGQDPQFLISFYEKMQSDKGSIPDRFSAQQFSDYHSELNMSSLELGDSALYFCASSFGGHRNQPQHFGDGTRLSIL.

V is TRBV10-1 and J is TRBJ1-3; the D gene is possibly TRBD1 (5 bases). Germline V gives CDR1 WNHNN, CDR2 SYGVQD (reference sequence). The CDR3 runs 16 residues. Trimming stripped 0 bases from V and 0 bases from J, with 9 bases between. This CDR3 is CASSESTADSGNTIYF. As DNA, the CDR3 is TGCGCCAGCAGTGAGTCGACAGCCGACTCTGGAAACACCATATATTTT.

The chain employs TRBV19 and TRBJ1-1; D is possibly TRBD1 (6 bases). The CDR3 covers 14 residues. Germline assignment: CDR1 LNHDA and CDR2 SQIVND (reference sequence). V was trimmed by 6 bases and J by 2 bases, leaving 13 bases between them. The CDR3 loop is CASRHQGRNTEAFF. In DNA, the CDR3 is TGTGCCAGTAGGCATCAGGGGCGTAACACTGAAGCTTTCTTT.

This rearrangement joins TRBV7-8 to TRBJ1-1, with TRBD1 identical over 8 bases. CDR1 is SGHVS and CDR2 is FQNEAQ in the germline V gene. This CDR3 contains 14 residues. The trim removed 5 bases at V and 5 bases at J, leaving 7 bases unmatched. CDR3 bases: TGTGCCAGCAGCCTCGCGGGACAGGAGACTGAAGCTTTCTTT. Its protein is CASSLAGQETEAFF. Filled out from reference TRBV7-8 and TRBJ1-1, the complete variable domain reads GAGVSQSPRYKVAKRGQDVALRCDPISGHVSLFWYQQALGQGPEFLTYFQNEAQLDKSGLPSDRFFAERPEGSVSTLKIQRTQQEDSAVYLCASSLAGQETEAFFGQGTRLTVV.

This chain joins TRBV18 and TRBJ2-2, with D maybe TRBD2 (6 bases). Germline assignment: CDR1 KGHSH and CDR2 LQKENI. Trimming removed 2 bases from V and 5 bases from J, with 12 bases in between. This CDR3 has 15 amino acids. The CDR3 is CASSPTGTGTGELFF. CDR3 coding DNA: TGTGCCAGCTCACCAACCGGGACTGGAACCGGGGAGCTGTTTTTT.

The rearrangement joins TRBV2 to TRBJ1-6, with a weak D call TRBD1 (6 bases). Germline values: CDR1 SNHLY, CDR2 FYNNEI. The CDR3 spans 16 residues. V was shortened by 7 bases and J by 7 bases, with 20 bases between the two germline ends. CDR3 DNA: TGTGCCAGCACCTACCAGGGTCCAGGGGTAAATTCACCCCTCCACTTT. Protein: CASTYQGPGVNSPLHF.

This chain links TRBV27 with TRBJ1-1, with TRBD1 as a possible D gene (5 bases). The V end lost 6 bases, the J end lost 5 bases, and 22 bases lay between the germline ends. CDR3 length equals 16 residues. Germline CDR1 reads MNHEY; CDR2 reads SMNVEV (reference sequence). CDR3: CASSGYGAGDETEAFF. The CDR3, as DNA: TGTGCCAGCAGCGGGTATGGGGCTGGGGACGAGACTGAAGCTTTCTTT.